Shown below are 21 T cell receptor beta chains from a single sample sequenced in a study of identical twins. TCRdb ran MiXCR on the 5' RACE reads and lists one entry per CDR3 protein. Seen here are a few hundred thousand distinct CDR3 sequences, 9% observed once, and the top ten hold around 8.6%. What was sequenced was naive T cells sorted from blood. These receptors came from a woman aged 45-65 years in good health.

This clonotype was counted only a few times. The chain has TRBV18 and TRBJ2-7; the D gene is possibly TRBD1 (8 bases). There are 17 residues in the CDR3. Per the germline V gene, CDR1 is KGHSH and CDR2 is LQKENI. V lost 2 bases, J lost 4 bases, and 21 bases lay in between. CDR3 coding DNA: TGTGCCAGCTCACCAGGCCGGGGGGCAGGGGGCTTTTACGAGCAGTACGTC. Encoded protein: CASSPGRGAGGFYEQYV.

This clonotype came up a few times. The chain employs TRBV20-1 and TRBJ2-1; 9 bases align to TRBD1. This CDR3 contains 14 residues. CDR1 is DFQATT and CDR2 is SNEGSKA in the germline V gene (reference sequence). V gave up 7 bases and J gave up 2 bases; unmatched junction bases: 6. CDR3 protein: CSGWDRDAYNEQFF. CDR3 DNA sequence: TGCAGTGGGTGGGACAGGGACGCCTACAATGAGCAGTTCTTC.

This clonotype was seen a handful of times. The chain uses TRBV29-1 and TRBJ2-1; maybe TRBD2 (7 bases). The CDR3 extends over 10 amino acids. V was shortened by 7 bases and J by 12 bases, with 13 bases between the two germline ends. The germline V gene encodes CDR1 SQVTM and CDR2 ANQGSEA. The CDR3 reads CSGGGQGQFF. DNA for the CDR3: TGCAGCGGGGGGGGCCAGGGGCAGTTCTTC.

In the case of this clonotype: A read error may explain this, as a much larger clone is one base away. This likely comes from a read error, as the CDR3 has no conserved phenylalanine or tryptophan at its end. The CDR3 DNA reads TGCGCCAGCAGCTTGGCCGGGACTACCTCCTCCCATGAGCAGTTCTTA. It is translated as CASSLAGTTSSHEQFL. The genes are TRBV5-1 and TRBJ2-1; 7 nucleotides line up with TRBD2. Germline V lookup: CDR1 SGHRS, CDR2 YFSETQ. V lost 0 bases and J lost 8; bases outside the gene matches: 11. The CDR3 runs 16 residues.

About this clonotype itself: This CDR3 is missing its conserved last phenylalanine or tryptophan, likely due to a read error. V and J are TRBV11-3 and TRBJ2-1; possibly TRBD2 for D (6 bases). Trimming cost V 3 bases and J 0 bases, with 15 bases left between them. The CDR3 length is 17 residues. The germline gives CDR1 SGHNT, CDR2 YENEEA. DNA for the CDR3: TGTGCCAGCAGCTTTCGGACTACCCTATTCTCCTACAATGAGCAGTTCCTC. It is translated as CASSFRTTLFSYNEQFL.

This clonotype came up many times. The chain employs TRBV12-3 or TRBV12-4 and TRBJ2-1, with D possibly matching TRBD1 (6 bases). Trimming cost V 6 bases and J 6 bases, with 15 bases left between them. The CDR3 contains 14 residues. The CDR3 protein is CASSLTGLVNEQFF. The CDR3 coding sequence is TGTGCCAGCAGCCTGACAGGTCTCGTCAATGAGCAGTTCTTC.

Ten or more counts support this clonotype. CDR3 sequence reads: CSVGTNTGELFF. CDR3 bases: TGCAGCGTTGGAACGAACACCGGGGAGCTGTTTTTT. The gene calls are TRBV29-1 and TRBJ2-2; D unresolved. The CDR3 spans 12 residues. The germline V gene encodes CDR1 SQVTM and CDR2 ANQGSEA. Trimming left V 4 bases short and J 0 bases short, with 3 bases between.

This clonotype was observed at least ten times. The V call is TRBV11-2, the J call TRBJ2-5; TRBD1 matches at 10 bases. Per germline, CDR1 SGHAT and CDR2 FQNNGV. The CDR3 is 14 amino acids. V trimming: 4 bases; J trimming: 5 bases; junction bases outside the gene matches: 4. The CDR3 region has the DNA TGTGCCAGCAGCTCGACAGGGGGCGTGGAGACCCAGTACTTC. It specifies CASSSTGGVETQYF. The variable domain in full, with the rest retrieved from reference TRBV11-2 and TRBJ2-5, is EAGVAQSPRYKIIEKRQSVAFWCNPISGHATLYWYQQILGQGPKLLIQFQNNGVVDDSQLPKDRFSAERLKGVDSTLKIQPAKLEDSAVYLCASSSTGGVETQYFGPGTRLLVL.

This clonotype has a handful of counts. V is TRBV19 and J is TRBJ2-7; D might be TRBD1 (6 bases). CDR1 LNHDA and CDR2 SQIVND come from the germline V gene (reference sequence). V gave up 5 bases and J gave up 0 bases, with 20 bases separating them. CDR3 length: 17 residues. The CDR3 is CASSLSTPQGSSYEQYF. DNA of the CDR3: TGTGCCAGTAGTTTGAGCACACCTCAGGGGAGCTCCTACGAGCAGTACTTC.

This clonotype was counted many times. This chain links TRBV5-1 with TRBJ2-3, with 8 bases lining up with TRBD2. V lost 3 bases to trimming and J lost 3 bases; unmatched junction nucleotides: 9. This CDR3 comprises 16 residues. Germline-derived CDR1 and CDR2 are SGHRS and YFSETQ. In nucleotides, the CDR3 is TGCGCCAGCAGCTCCTCCGGGACTAGGCTAACAGATACGCAGTATTTT. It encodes CASSSSGTRLTDTQYF.

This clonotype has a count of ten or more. The CDR3 reads CSARDFRGELAEYNEQFF. In DNA form, the CDR3 reads TGCAGTGCTAGAGATTTCCGGGGGGAGCTAGCGGAATACAATGAGCAGTTCTTC. The chain employs TRBV20-1 and TRBJ2-1; 7 nucleotides match TRBD2. The CDR3 length is 18 residues. Germline assignment: CDR1 DFQATT and CDR2 SNEGSKA (reference sequence). Losses at the gene ends were 0 bases for V and 4 bases for J; bases not matched to a gene: 15.

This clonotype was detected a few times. DNA for the CDR3: TGCAGTGCTAGAGAGGGAGATGATACGCAGTATTTT. It encodes CSAREGDDTQYF. The gene calls are TRBV20-1 and TRBJ2-3, with a possible D match to TRBD2 (5 bases). CDR1 is DFQATT and CDR2 is SNEGSKA in the germline V gene (reference sequence). The V end lost 0 bases, the J end lost 6 bases, and 7 bases lay between the germline ends. The CDR3 totals 12 residues.

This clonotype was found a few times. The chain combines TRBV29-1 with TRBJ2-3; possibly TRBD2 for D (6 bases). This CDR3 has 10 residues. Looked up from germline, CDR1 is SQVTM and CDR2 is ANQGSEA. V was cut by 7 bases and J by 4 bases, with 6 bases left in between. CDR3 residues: CSGRADTQYF. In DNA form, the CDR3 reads TGCAGCGGGAGGGCAGATACGCAGTATTTT.

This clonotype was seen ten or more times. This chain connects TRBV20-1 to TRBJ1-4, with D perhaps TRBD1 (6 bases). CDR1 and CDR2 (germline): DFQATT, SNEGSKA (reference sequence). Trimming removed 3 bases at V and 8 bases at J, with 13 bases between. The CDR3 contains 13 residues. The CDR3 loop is CSASGQGREKLFF. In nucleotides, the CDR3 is TGCAGTGCTAGCGGGCAGGGGCGCGAAAAACTGTTTTTT.

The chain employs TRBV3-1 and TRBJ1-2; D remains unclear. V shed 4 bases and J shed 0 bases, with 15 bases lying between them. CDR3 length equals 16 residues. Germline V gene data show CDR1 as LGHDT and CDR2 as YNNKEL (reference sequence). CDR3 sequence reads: CASSPGGVRANYGYTF. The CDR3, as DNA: TGTGCCAGCAGCCCAGGAGGAGTACGGGCTAACTATGGCTACACCTTC.

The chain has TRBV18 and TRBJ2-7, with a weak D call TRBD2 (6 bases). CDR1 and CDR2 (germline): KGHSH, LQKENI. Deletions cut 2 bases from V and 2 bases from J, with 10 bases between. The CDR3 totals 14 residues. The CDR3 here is CASSPRAGTYEQYF. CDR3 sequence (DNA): TGTGCCAGCTCACCAAGGGCGGGAACCTACGAGCAGTACTTC.

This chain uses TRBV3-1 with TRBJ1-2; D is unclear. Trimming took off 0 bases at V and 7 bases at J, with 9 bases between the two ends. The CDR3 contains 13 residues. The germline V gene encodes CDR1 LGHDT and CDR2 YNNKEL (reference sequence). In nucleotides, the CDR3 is TGTGCCAGCAGCCAAGACGGCCTAGGTGGCTACACCTTC. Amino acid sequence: CASSQDGLGGYTF.

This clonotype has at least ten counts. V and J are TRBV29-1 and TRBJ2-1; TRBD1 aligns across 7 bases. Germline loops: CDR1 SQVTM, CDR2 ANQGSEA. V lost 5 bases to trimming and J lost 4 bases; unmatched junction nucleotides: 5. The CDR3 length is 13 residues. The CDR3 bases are TGCAGCGTTTGGACAGGAACTTACAATGAGCAGTTCTTC. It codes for CSVWTGTYNEQFF.

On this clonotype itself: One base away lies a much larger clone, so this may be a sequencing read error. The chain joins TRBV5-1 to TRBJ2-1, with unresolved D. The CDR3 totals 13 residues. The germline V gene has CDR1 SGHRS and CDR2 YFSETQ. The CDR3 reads CAGSQTSGYEQFF. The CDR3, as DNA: TGCGCCGGCAGCCAAACATCTGGGTATGAGCAGTTCTTC.

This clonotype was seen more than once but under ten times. CDR3 region: CASSLAGTSVVDTQYF. CDR3 bases: TGTGCCAGCAGCTTAGCCGGGACTAGCGTTGTAGATACGCAGTATTTT. The rearrangement uses TRBV11-3 and TRBJ2-3; 10 bases line up with TRBD2. Germline V gene lookup returns CDR1 SGHNT and CDR2 YENEEA. CDR3 length: 16 residues. V gave up 1 base and J gave up 5 bases; unmatched junction bases: 6.

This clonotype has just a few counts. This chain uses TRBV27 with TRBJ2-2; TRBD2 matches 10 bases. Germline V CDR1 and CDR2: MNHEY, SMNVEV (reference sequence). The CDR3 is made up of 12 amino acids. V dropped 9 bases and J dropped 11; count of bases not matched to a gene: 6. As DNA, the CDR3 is TGTGCCAGTTGGACTAGCGGTCGAGAGCTGTTTTTT. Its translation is CASWTSGRELFF.